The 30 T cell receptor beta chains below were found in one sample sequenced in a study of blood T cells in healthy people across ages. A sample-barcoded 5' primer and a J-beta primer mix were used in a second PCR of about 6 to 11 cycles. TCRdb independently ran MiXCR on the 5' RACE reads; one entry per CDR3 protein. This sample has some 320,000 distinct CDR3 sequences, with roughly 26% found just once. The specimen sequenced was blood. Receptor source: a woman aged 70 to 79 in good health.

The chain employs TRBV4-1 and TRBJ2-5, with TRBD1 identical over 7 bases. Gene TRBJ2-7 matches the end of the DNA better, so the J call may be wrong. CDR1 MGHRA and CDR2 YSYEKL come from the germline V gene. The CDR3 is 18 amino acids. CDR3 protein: CASSHRGTEQLESYEQYF. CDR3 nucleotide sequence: TGCGCCAGCAGCCACCGAGGGACAGAACAGCTAGAGTCCTACGAGCAGTACTTC.

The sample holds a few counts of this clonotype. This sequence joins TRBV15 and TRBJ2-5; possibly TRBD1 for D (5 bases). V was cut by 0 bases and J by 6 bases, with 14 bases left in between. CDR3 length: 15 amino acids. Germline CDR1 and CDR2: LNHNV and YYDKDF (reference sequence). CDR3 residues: CATSRDAAGYQTQYF. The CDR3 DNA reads TGTGCCACCAGCAGAGATGCGGCAGGGTATCAGACCCAGTACTTC.

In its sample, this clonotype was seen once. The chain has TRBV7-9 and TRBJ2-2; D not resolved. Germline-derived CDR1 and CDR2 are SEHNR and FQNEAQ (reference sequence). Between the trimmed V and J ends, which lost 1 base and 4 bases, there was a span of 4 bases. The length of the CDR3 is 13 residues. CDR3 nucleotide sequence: TGTGCCAGCAGCTTAGACAGCACCGGGGAGCTGTTTTTT. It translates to CASSLDSTGELFF.

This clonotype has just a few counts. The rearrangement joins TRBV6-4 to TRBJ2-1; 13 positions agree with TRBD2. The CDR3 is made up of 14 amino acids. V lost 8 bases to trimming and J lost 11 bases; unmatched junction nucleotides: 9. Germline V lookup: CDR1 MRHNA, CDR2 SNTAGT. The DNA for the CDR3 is TGTGCCAGCTCGGGACTAGCGGGACGGGGACAGCAGTTCTTC. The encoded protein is CASSGLAGRGQQFF.

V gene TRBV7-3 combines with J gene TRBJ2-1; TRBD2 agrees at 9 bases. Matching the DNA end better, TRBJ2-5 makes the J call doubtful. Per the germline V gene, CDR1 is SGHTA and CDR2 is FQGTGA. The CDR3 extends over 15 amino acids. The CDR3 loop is CASSPGLATGETQYF. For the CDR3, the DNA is TGTGCCAGCAGCCCCGGACTAGCGACCGGAGAGACCCAGTACTTC.

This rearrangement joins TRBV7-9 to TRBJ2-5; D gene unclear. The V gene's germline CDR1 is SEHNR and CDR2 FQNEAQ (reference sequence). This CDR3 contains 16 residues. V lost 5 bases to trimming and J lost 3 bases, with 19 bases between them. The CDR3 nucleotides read TGTGCCAGCAGCCATCCCTCACCAGGACGGAAAGAGACCCAGTACTTC. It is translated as CASSHPSPGRKETQYF.

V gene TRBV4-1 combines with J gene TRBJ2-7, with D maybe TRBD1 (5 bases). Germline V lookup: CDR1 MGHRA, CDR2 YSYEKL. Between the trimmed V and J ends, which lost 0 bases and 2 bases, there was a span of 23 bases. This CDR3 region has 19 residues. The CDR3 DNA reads TGCGCCAGCAGCCAAGATTCTGTCGAAAGGGGCTATTCCCCCTACGAGCAGTACTTC. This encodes CASSQDSVERGYSPYEQYF.

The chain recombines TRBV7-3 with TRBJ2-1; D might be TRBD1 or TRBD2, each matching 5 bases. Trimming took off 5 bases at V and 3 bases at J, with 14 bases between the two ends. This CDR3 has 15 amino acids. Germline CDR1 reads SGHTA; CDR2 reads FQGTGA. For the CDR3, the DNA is TGTGCCAGCAGCCGAGTGGGGGAAGGCTACAATGAGCAGTTCTTC. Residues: CASSRVGEGYNEQFF.

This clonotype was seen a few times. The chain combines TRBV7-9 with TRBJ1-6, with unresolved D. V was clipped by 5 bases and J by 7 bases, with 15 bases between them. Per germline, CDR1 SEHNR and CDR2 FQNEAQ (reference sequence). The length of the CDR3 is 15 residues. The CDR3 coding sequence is TGTGCCAGCAGCCCTTCGGCTTCGGAGAATTCACCCCTCCACTTT. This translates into CASSPSASENSPLHF.

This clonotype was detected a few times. The CDR3 region is CASSSRVISYNEQFF. The CDR3 DNA follows: TGTGCCAGCAGCTCCAGGGTAATCTCCTACAATGAGCAGTTCTTC. The gene calls are TRBV28 and TRBJ2-1; maybe TRBD1 (5 bases). V was clipped by 6 bases and J by 0 bases, with 12 bases between them. The germline V gene encodes CDR1 MDHEN and CDR2 SYDVKM. The CDR3 sequence is 15 residues long.

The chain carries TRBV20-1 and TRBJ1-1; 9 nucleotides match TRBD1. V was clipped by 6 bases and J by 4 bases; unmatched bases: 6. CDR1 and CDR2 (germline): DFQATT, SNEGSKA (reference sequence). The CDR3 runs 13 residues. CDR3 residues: CSARGDRATEAFF. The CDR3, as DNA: TGCAGTGCCCGGGGGGACAGGGCCACTGAAGCTTTCTTT.

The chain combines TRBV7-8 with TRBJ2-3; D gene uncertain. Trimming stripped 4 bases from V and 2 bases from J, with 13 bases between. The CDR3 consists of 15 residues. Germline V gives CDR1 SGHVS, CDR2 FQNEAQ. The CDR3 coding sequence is TGTGCCAGCAGCTCCCCGGGCATAGCCACAGATACGCAGTATTTT. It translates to CASSSPGIATDTQYF.

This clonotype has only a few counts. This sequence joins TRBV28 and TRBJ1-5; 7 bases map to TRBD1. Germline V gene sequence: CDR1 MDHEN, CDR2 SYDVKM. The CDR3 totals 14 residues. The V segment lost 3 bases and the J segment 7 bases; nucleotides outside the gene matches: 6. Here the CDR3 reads CASSFRQGRQPQHF. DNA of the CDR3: TGTGCCAGCAGTTTTCGACAGGGTAGGCAGCCCCAGCATTTT.

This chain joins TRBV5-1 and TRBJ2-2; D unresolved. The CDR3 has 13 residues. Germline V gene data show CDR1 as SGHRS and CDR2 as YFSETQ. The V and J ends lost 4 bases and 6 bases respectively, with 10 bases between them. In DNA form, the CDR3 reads TGCGCCAGCAGCCCCGAGTCCCCCGGGGAGCTGTTTTTT. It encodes CASSPESPGELFF.

In nucleotides, the CDR3 is TGTGCCAGCAGTGACCAGGGAGCCAGCGCGGGGGCCAACGTCCTGACTTTC. Translated, it gives CASSDQGASAGANVLTF. The chain combines TRBV25-1 with TRBJ2-6; the D gene could be TRBD1 or TRBD2 (5 bases each). Germline lookup yields CDR1 MGHDK and CDR2 SYGVNS. The CDR3 spans 17 residues. Trimming pared 3 bases from V and 4 bases from J, leaving 16 bases between.

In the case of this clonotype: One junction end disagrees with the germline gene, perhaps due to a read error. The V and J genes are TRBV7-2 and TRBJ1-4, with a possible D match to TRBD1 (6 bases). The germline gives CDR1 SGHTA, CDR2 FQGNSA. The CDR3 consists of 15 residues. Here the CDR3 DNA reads TGTGCCAGCAGCGCCGAGGGGGGAACTAGTGAAAAACTGTTTTTT. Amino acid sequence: CASSAEGGTSEKLFF.

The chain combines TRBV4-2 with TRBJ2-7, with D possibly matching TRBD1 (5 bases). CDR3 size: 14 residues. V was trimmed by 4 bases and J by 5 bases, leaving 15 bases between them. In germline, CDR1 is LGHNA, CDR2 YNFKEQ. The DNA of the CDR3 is TGTGCCAGCAGCCCCTCGCTAGGGGAAGACGAGCAGTACTTC. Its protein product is CASSPSLGEDEQYF.

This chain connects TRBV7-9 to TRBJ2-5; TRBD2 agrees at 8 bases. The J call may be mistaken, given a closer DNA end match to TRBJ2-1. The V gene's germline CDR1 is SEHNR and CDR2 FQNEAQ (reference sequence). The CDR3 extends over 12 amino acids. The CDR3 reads CASSQGAGVQFF. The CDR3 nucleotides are TGTGCCAGCAGCCAAGGAGCGGGGGTCCAGTTCTTC.

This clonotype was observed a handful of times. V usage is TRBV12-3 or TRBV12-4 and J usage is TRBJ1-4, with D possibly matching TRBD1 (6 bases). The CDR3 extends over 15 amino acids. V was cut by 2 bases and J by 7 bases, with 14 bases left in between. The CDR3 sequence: CASSLHREGFEKLFF. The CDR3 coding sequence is TGTGCCAGCAGTTTACACAGGGAAGGTTTTGAAAAACTGTTTTTT.

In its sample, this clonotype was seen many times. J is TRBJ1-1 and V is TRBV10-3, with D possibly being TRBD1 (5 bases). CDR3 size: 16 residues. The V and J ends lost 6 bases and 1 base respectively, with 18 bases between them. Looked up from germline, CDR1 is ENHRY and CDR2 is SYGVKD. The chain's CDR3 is CAISLNLGVENTEAFF. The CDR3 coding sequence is TGTGCCATCAGCCTGAACTTGGGGGTAGAGAACACTGAAGCTTTCTTT.

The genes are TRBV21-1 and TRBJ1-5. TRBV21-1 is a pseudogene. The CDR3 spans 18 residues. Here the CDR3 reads CASSLKIRENSSNQPQHF. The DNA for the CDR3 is TGTGCCAGCAGCCTAAAGATCAGAGAAAATTCGAGCAATCAGCCCCAGCATTTT.

The CDR3 sequence is CASSLEGYYEQYF. The CDR3 DNA follows: TGTGCCAGCAGTTTGGAGGGTTATTACGAGCAGTACTTC. The chain couples TRBV12-3 or TRBV12-4 to TRBJ2-7; D possibly corresponds to TRBD2 (6 bases). The CDR3 totals 13 residues. The germline V and J ends were trimmed by 3 bases and 4 bases, with 10 bases remaining between them.

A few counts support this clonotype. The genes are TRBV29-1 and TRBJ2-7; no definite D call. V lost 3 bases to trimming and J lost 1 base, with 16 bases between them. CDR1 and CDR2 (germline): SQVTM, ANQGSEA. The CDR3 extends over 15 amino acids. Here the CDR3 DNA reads TGCAGCGTTGAGGGTGGGGTTTCGGAATCCTACGAGCAGTACTTC. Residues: CSVEGGVSESYEQYF.

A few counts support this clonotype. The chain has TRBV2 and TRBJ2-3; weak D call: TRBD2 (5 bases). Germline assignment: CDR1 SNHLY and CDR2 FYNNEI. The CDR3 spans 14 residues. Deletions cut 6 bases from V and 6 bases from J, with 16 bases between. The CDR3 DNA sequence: TGTGCCAGCAGGGAGGCGGTTGTTGTGGATACGCAGTATTTT. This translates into CASREAVVVDTQYF.

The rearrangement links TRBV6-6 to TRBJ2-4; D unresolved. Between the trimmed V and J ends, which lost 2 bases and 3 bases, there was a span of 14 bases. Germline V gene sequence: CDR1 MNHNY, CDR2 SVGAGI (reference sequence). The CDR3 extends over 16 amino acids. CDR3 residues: CASSYPTDIHKNIQYF. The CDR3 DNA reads TGTGCCAGCAGTTACCCCACAGACATCCACAAAAACATTCAGTACTTC.

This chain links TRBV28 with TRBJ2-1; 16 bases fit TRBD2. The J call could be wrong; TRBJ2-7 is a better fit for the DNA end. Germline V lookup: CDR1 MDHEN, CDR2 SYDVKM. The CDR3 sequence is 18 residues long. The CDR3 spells CASSPQGLAGGHPYEQYF. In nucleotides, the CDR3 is TGTGCCAGCAGTCCACAGGGACTAGCGGGAGGGCACCCCTACGAGCAGTACTTC.

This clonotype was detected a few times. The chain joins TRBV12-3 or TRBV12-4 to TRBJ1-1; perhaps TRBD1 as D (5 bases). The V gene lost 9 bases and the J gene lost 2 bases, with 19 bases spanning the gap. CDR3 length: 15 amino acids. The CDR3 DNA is TGTGCCAGTCATAAGGAGGGACTCGGAAACACTGAAGCTTTCTTT. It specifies CASHKEGLGNTEAFF.

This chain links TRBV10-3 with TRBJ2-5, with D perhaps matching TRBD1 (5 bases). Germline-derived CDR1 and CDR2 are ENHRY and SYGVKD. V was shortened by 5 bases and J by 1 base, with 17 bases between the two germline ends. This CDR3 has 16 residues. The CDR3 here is CAISPQAARAQETQYF. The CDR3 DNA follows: TGTGCCATCAGTCCACAGGCCGCTAGAGCCCAAGAGACCCAGTACTTC.

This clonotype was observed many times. CDR3 nucleotide sequence: TGCAGTGCTAGACCCTCTGGGGGTTCGCTGGGCAATCAGCCCCAGCATTTT. Translated: CSARPSGGSLGNQPQHF. V and J are TRBV20-1 and TRBJ1-5; a possible D gene is TRBD1 (5 bases). Germline V gene lookup returns CDR1 DFQATT and CDR2 SNEGSKA (reference sequence). Trimming left V 2 bases short and J 2 bases short, with 19 bases between. This CDR3 region has 17 residues.

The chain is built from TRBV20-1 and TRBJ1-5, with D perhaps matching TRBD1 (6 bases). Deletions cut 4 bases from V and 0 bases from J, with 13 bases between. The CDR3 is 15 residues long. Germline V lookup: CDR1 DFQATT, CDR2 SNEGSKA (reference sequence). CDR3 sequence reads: CSAIQDSYSNQPQHF. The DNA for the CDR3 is TGCAGTGCTATCCAGGACAGCTATAGCAATCAGCCCCAGCATTTT.